Presented here are 21 T cell receptor beta chains from one specimen sequenced in a study of blood T cells in healthy people across ages (dated by TCRdb to 2014 to 2015). The library was built by means of 5' RACE. TCRdb shows the sequencer as Illumina HiSeq 2500. A second about 7 to 11 cycle PCR used a sample-barcoded 5' primer and a J-beta primer mix. TCRdb cleaned the public reads at Q25 with fastp, built clones with MiXCR and kept in-frame beta chains. Each entry is one CDR3 protein sequence, shown with its most common DNA and genes. This sample is represented by around 580,000 distinct CDR3 sequences; around 48% of them were singletons. The top ten constitute approximately 23% of the sample. The sample consisted of blood. The source of these receptors is a man at least 80 years old in good health.

The genes are TRBV20-1 and TRBJ2-1; D is unclear. The germline V gene encodes CDR1 DFQATT and CDR2 SNEGSKA (reference sequence). There are 16 residues in the CDR3. With 5 bases removed from V and 2 bases from J, the gap between germline ends came to 19 bases. CDR3 protein: CSAFVLSDPTYNEQFF. The CDR3 DNA reads TGCAGTGCTTTTGTTCTGAGCGACCCAACCTACAATGAGCAGTTCTTC.

The rearrangement joins TRBV24-1 to TRBJ2-1; TRBD2 matches at 14 bases. The CDR3 is 16 residues long. In germline, CDR1 is KGHDR, CDR2 SFDVKD. With 9 bases clipped from V and 8 bases from J, the junction kept 11 bases outside the gene matches. The CDR3 sequence is CATSTGLAGAVYEQFF. As DNA, the CDR3 is TGTGCCACCTCCACGGGACTAGCGGGAGCGGTGTATGAGCAGTTCTTC.

This chain links TRBV24-1 with TRBJ1-2; D not certain. Trimming pared 3 bases from V and 4 bases from J, leaving 11 bases between. CDR1 and CDR2 from the germline V gene are KGHDR and SFDVKD. CDR3 size: 14 residues. CDR3 in amino acids: CATSDARTVYGYTF. The CDR3 bases are TGTGCCACCAGTGATGCACGGACGGTCTATGGCTACACCTTC.

This clonotype was seen just once. The chain joins TRBV27 to TRBJ2-6; D possibly corresponds to TRBD1 (5 bases). V lost 1 base, J lost 0 bases, and 10 bases lay in between. CDR3 length: 17 residues. Per the germline V gene, CDR1 is MNHEY and CDR2 is SMNVEV (reference sequence). The CDR3 region has the DNA TGTGCCAGCAGTTTATTAACAGGCCGCTCTGGGGCCAACGTCCTGACTTTC. As protein: CASSLLTGRSGANVLTF.

The V call is TRBV20-1, the J call TRBJ2-3, with D possibly being TRBD2 (6 bases). Germline CDR1 and CDR2: DFQATT and SNEGSKA (reference sequence). The CDR3 is 14 residues long. V lost 4 bases, J lost 4 bases, and 15 bases lay in between. The CDR3 sequence: CSATALASADTQYF. CDR3 DNA sequence: TGCAGTGCTACTGCATTGGCTAGCGCAGATACGCAGTATTTT.

The V call is TRBV28, the J call TRBJ2-1; D is unresolved. This CDR3 spans 14 amino acids. Between the trimmed V and J ends, which lost 8 bases and 3 bases, there was a span of 14 bases. CDR1 is MDHEN and CDR2 is SYDVKM in the germline V gene. The CDR3 DNA reads TGTGCCAGCGCGACCCTCTACAGCTACAATGAGCAGTTCTTC. Residues: CASATLYSYNEQFF.

The chain uses TRBV7-9 and TRBJ1-2; 9 bases match TRBD1. With 5 bases clipped from V and 4 bases from J, the junction kept 17 bases outside the gene matches. CDR1 is SEHNR and CDR2 is FQNEAQ in the germline V gene (reference sequence). CDR3 size: 18 residues. The CDR3 is CASSKQPWDRVVGYGYTF. In nucleotides, the CDR3 is TGTGCCAGCAGCAAACAGCCATGGGACAGGGTAGTTGGCTATGGCTACACCTTC.

The chain has TRBV6-6 and TRBJ1-1; D is unresolved. The CDR3 consists of 11 residues. V was trimmed by 7 bases and J by 0 bases, leaving 3 bases between them. Germline CDR1 reads MNHNY; CDR2 reads SVGAGI (reference sequence). In nucleotides, the CDR3 is TGTGCCAGCATTATGAACACTGAAGCTTTCTTT. Its protein product is CASIMNTEAFF.

This clonotype came up many times. The chain combines TRBV6-6 with TRBJ2-1; tentative D call: TRBD2 (7 bases). V was shortened by 7 bases and J by 10 bases, with 14 bases between the two germline ends. Germline CDR1 is MNHNY and CDR2 is SVGAGI (reference sequence). This CDR3 contains 12 residues. The CDR3 sequence is CASTRGGGEQFF. The CDR3 coding sequence is TGTGCCAGCACCCGCGGCGGGGGCGAGCAGTTCTTC.

A few counts support this clonotype. V is TRBV20-1 and J is TRBJ2-3, with 9 bases matching TRBD2. The ends lost 6 bases at V and 2 bases at J; junction bases unmatched: 9. Germline CDR1 DFQATT, CDR2 SNEGSKA (reference sequence). The CDR3 has 15 amino acids. The CDR3 spells CSASPSGGNTDTQYF. CDR3 DNA sequence: TGCAGTGCGTCCCCGAGCGGGGGGAACACAGATACGCAGTATTTT.

The chain is built from TRBV20-1 and TRBJ2-4; possible D gene TRBD2, 5 bases. V shed 3 bases and J shed 9 bases, with 21 bases lying between them. The germline gives CDR1 DFQATT, CDR2 SNEGSKA (reference sequence). This CDR3 is 15 amino acids long. The CDR3 coding sequence is TGCAGTGCTAGCGGCGCCGCTCTAGCTATTGGCATTCAGTACTTC. Translated: CSASGAALAIGIQYF.

This clonotype showed up just a few times. The chain is built from TRBV27 and TRBJ2-5, with TRBD2 matching over 7 bases. V gave up 8 bases and J gave up 3 bases; unmatched junction bases: 6. The CDR3 runs 13 residues. From germline, CDR1 is MNHEY and CDR2 SMNVEV (reference sequence). The CDR3 region is CASSRDYEETQYF. The DNA of the CDR3 is TGTGCCAGCTCCCGGGACTACGAAGAGACCCAGTACTTC.

This clonotype came up many times. The chain is built from TRBV6-5 and TRBJ1-1; D unresolved. The CDR3 extends over 15 amino acids. The V gene lost 6 bases and the J gene lost 5 bases, with 19 bases spanning the gap. Germline-derived CDR1 and CDR2 are MNHEY and SVGAGI. CDR3 nucleotide sequence: TGTGCCAGCAGCAGCACCAGAATACGTAAGACTGAAGCTTTCTTT. It encodes CASSSTRIRKTEAFF.

This clonotype was counted only a few times. This CDR3 reads CSARDPGTGGLNTEAFF. CDR3 DNA: TGCAGTGCTAGAGATCCCGGGACAGGGGGCCTGAACACTGAAGCTTTCTTT. This chain uses TRBV20-1 with TRBJ1-1; 12 bases match TRBD1. This CDR3 is 17 amino acids long. Trimming removed 0 bases from V and 0 bases from J; junction bases left unmatched: 5. Germline V lookup: CDR1 DFQATT, CDR2 SNEGSKA (reference sequence).

Here the CDR3 reads CASRKSGASSYNEQFF. The CDR3, as DNA: TGTGCCAGCAGAAAAAGCGGGGCGAGCTCCTACAATGAGCAGTTCTTC. The gene calls are TRBV6-2 or TRBV6-3 and TRBJ2-1, with 7 bases identical to TRBD2. Germline-derived CDR1 and CDR2 are MNHEY and SVGEGT. The CDR3 spans 16 residues. V dropped 6 bases and J dropped 0; count of bases not matched to a gene: 8.

This chain joins TRBV11-1 and TRBJ2-1, with 8 bases identical to TRBD2. The CDR3 totals 15 residues. With 5 bases clipped from V and 4 bases from J, the junction kept 7 bases outside the gene matches. The germline CDR1 and CDR2 sequences are SGHAT and FQDESV (reference sequence). The CDR3 nucleotides read TGTGCCAGCAGCCCCGGGAGCGGGAGATACAATGAGCAGTTCTTC. This encodes CASSPGSGRYNEQFF. Complete variable domain (other parts from reference TRBV11-1 and TRBJ2-1): EAEVAQSPRYKITEKSQAVAFWCDPISGHATLYWYRQILGQGPELLVQFQDESVVDDSQLPKDRFSAERLKGVDSTLKIQPAELGDSAMYLCASSPGSGRYNEQFFGPGTRLTVL.

This clonotype was counted a single time. V gene TRBV20-1 combines with J gene TRBJ2-3; no clear D gene. V was shortened by 1 base and J by 8 bases, with 10 bases between the two germline ends. Per germline, CDR1 DFQATT and CDR2 SNEGSKA (reference sequence). The CDR3 runs 12 residues. CDR3 region: CSARANLGTQYF. The CDR3, as DNA: TGCAGTGCTAGAGCTAACTTGGGTACGCAGTATTTT.

The rearrangement uses TRBV27 and TRBJ1-6, with D unresolved. Germline assignment: CDR1 MNHEY and CDR2 SMNVEV (reference sequence). V shed 8 bases and J shed 7 bases, with 15 bases lying between them. The CDR3 is made up of 14 amino acids. CDR3 loop: CASGLPFLNSPLHF. The CDR3 DNA follows: TGTGCCAGCGGCCTACCGTTCCTAAATTCACCCCTCCACTTT.

This clonotype was detected a few times. The chain joins TRBV5-1 to TRBJ2-5, with D tentatively TRBD1 (6 bases). This CDR3 is built from 15 residues. The V end lost 7 bases, the J end lost 4 bases, and 20 bases lay between the germline ends. Germline CDR1 and CDR2: SGHRS and YFSETQ. CDR3: CASGPLGGVGETQYF. Here the CDR3 DNA reads TGCGCCAGCGGACCATTAGGGGGAGTGGGAGAGACCCAGTACTTC.

This chain connects TRBV7-2 to TRBJ1-5; D gene unclear. Trimming removed 1 base from V and 6 bases from J, with 10 bases in between. CDR1 is SGHTA, CDR2 FQGNSA, per germline. The CDR3 is made up of 14 amino acids. The CDR3 is CASSLGVFGQPQHF. CDR3 DNA: TGTGCCAGCAGCTTAGGGGTTTTCGGTCAGCCCCAGCATTTT.

The genes are TRBV5-5 and TRBJ2-3, with D maybe TRBD2 (5 bases). V shed 0 bases and J shed 5 bases, with 7 bases lying between them. Germline-derived CDR1 and CDR2 are SGHKS and YYEKEE (reference sequence). There are 13 residues in the CDR3. The CDR3 region is CASSLERVDTQYF. CDR3 DNA sequence: TGTGCCAGCAGCTTGGAGAGGGTAGATACGCAGTATTTT.